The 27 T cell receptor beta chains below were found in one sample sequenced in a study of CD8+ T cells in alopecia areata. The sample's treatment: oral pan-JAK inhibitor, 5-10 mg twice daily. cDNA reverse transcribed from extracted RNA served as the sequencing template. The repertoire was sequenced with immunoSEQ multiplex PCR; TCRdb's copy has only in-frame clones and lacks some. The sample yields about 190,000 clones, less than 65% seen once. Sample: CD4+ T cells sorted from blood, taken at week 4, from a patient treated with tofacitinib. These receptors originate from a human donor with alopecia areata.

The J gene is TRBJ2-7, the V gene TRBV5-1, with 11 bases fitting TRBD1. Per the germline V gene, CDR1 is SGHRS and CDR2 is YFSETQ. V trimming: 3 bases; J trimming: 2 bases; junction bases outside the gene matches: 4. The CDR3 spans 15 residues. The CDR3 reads CASSSDRGRAYEQYF. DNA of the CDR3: TGCGCCAGCAGCTCGGACAGGGGGCGAGCCTACGAGCAGTACTTC.

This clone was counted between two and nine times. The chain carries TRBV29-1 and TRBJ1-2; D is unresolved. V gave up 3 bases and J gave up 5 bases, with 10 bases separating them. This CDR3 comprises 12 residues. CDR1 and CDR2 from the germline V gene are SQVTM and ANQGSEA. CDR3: CSVESPGYGYTF. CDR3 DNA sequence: TGCAGCGTTGAGTCCCCGGGGTATGGCTACACCTTC.

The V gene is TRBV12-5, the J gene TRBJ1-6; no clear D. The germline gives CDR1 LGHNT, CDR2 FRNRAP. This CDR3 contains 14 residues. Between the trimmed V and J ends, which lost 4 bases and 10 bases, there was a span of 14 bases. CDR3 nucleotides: TGTGCTAGTGGTTCAGGACCCACCGGGTCACCCCTCCACTTT. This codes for CASGSGPTGSPLHF.

CDR3 bases: TGTGCCAGCTCACCACTCGGGGGTTATAGCAATCAGCCCCAGCATTTT. Amino acid sequence: CASSPLGGYSNQPQHF. The rearrangement uses TRBV18 and TRBJ1-5; D might be TRBD1 (5 bases). CDR3 length: 16 amino acids. Per germline, CDR1 KGHSH and CDR2 LQKENI. Trimming took off 1 base at V and 0 bases at J, with 10 bases between the two ends.

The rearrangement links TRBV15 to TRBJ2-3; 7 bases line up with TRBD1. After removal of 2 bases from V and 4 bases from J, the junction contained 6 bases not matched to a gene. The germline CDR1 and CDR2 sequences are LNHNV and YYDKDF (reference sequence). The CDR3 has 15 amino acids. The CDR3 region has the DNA TGTGCCACCAGCAGAAGACAGGGTCTGGCAGATACGCAGTATTTT. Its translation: CATSRRQGLADTQYF.

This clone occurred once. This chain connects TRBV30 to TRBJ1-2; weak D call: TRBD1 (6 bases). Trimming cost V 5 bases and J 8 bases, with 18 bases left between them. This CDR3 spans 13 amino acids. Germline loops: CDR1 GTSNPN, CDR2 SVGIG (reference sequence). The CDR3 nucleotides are TGTGCCTGGGGCTCCCGGACAGTGCGGGGCTACACCTTC. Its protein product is CAWGSRTVRGYTF.

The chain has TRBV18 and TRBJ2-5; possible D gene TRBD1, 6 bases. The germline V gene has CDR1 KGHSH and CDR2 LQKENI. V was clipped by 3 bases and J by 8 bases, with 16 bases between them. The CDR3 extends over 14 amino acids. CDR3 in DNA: TGTGCCAGCTCACCTCCCGGACAGCCAAATACCCAGTACTTC. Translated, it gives CASSPPGQPNTQYF. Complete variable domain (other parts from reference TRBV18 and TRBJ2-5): NAGVMQNPRHLVRRRGQEARLRCSPMKGHSHVYWYRQLPEEGLKFMVYLQKENIIDESGMPKERFSAEFPKEGPSILRIQQVVRGDSAAYFCASSPPGQPNTQYFGPGTRLLVL.

The CDR3 protein is CASRPGVGEQYF. The CDR3 bases are TGCGCCAGCCGGCCGGGCGTGGGAGAGCAGTACTTC. The J gene is TRBJ2-7, the V gene TRBV23-1; D not resolved. TRBV23-1 is placed among ORFs of uncertain function. The CDR3 has 12 residues. The V gene lost 8 bases and the J gene lost 7 bases, with 15 bases spanning the gap.

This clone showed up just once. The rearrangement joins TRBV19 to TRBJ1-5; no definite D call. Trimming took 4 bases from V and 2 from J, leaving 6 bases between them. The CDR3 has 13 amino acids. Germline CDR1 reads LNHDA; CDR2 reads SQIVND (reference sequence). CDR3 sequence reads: CASSRRRNQPQHF. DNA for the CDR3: TGTGCCAGTAGTAGGAGGCGCAATCAGCCCCAGCATTTT.

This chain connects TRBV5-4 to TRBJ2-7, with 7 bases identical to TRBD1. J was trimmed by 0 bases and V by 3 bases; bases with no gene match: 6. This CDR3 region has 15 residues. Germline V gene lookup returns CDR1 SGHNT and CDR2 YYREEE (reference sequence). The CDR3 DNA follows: TGTGCCAGCAGCTCCCAGACAGGGAACTCCTACGAGCAGTACTTC. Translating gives CASSSQTGNSYEQYF.

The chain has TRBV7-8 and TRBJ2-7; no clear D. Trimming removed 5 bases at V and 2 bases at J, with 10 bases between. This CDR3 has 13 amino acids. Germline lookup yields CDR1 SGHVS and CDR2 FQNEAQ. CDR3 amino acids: CASSQTPTYEQYF. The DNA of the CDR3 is TGTGCCAGCAGCCAGACTCCTACCTACGAGCAGTACTTC.

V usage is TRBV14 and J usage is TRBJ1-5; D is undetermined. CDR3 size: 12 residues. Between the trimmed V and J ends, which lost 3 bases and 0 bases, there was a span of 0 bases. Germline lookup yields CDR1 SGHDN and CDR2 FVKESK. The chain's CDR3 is CASSHSNQPQHF. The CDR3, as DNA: TGTGCCAGCAGCCATAGCAATCAGCCCCAGCATTTT. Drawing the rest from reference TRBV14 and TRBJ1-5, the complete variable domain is EAGVTQFPSHSVIEKGQTVTLRCDPISGHDNLYWYRRVMGKEIKFLLHFVKESKQDESGMPNNRFLAERTGGTYSTLKVQPAELEDSGVYFCASSHSNQPQHFGDGTRLSIL.

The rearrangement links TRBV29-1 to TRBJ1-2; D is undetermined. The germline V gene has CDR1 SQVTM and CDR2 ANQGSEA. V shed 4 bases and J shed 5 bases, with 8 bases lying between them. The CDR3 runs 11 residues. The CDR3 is CSVGGLYGYTF. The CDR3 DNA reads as TGCAGCGTTGGTGGGTTATATGGCTACACCTTC.

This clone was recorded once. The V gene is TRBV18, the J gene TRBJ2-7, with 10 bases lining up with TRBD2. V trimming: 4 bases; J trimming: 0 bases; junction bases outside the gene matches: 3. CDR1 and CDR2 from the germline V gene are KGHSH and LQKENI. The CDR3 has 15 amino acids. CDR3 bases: TGTGCCAGCTCACTCCTAGCGGGGGACTCCTACGAGCAGTACTTC. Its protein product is CASSLLAGDSYEQYF.

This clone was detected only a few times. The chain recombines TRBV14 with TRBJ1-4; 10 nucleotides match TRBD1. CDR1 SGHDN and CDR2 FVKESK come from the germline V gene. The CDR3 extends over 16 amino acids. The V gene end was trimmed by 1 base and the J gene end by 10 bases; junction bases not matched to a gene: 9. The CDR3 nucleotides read TGTGCCAGCAGCCAAGGTGTAGGTTGGACAGGGGGAAAACTGTTTTTT. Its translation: CASSQGVGWTGGKLFF.

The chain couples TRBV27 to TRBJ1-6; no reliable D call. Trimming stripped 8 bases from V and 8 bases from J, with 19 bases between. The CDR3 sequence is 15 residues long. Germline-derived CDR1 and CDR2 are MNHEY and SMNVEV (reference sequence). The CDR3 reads CASSRPPSTYSPLHF. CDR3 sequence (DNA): TGTGCCAGCTCTCGTCCCCCTTCGACCTATTCACCCCTCCACTTT.

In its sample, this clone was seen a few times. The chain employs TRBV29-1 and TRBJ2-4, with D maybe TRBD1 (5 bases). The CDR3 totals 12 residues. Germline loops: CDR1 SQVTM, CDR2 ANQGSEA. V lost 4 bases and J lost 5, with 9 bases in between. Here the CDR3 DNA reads TGCAGCGTTGTTCAGGGTCAAAACATTCAGTACTTC. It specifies CSVVQGQNIQYF.

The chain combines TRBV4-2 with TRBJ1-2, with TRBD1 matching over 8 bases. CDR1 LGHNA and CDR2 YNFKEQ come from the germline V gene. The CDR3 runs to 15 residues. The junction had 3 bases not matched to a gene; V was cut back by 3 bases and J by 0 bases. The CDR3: CASSHSDRANYGYTF. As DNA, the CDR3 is TGTGCCAGCAGCCATTCGGACAGGGCTAACTATGGCTACACCTTC.

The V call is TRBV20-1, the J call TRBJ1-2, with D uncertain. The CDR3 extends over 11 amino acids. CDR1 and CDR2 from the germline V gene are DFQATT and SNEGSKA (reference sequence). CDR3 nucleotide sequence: TGCACCTCTGACCCAAACTATGGCTACACCTTC. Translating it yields CTSDPNYGYTF.

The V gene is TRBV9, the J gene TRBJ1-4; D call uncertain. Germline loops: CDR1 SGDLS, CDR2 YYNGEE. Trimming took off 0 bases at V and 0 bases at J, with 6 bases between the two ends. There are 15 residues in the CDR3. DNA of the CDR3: TGTGCCAGCAGCGTAGGGAGTACAACTAATGAAAAACTGTTTTTT. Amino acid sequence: CASSVGSTTNEKLFF.

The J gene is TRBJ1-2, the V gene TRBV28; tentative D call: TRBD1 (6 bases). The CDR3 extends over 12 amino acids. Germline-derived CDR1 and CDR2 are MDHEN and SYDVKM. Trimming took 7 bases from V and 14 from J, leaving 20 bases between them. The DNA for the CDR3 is TGTGCCAGCACCACCACGGGCAGGGGCGAGACCTTC. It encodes CASTTTGRGETF.

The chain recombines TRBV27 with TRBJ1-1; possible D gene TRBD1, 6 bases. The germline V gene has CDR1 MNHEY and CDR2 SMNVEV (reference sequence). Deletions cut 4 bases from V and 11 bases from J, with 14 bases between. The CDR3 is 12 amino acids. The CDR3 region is CASSSSTGRAFF. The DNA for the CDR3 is TGTGCCAGCAGTTCATCGACAGGTCGGGCTTTCTTT.

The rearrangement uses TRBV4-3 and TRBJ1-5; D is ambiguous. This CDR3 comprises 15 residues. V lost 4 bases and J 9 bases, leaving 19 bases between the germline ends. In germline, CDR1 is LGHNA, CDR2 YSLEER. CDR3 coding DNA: TGCGCCAGCAGCCCGTATCAGGATGCCGTGGGGCCCCAGCATTTT. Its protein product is CASSPYQDAVGPQHF.

The CDR3 DNA is TGTGCCACCAGCAGAGGACTAGCGGGGGGAACAAACAGTCGCTACAATGAGCAGTTCTTC. Amino acids: CATSRGLAGGTNSRYNEQFF. The rearrangement uses TRBV15 and TRBJ2-1; TRBD2 matches 13 bases. The germline CDR1 and CDR2 sequences are LNHNV and YYDKDF (reference sequence). V shed 1 base, J shed 3 bases, and the junction held 12 bases outside the gene matches. The CDR3 totals 20 residues.

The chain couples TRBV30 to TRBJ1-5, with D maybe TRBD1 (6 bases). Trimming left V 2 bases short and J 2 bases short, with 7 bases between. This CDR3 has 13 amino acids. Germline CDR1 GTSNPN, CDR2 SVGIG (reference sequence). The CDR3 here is CAWSSGGNQPQHF. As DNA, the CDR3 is TGTGCCTGGAGTTCAGGGGGCAATCAGCCCCAGCATTTT.

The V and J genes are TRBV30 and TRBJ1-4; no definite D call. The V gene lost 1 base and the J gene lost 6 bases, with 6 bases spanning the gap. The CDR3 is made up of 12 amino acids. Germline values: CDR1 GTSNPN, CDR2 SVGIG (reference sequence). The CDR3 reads CAWSGLDEKLFF. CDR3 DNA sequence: TGTGCCTGGAGTGGGTTGGATGAAAAACTGTTTTTT.

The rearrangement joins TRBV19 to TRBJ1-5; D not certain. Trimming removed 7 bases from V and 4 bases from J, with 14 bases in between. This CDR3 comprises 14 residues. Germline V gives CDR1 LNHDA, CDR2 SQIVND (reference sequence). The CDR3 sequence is CASTPAALNQPQHF. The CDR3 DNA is TGTGCCAGTACCCCGGCGGCACTAAATCAGCCCCAGCATTTT.